The clone carrying this T cell receptor beta chain turned up a few times. As handled by the study authors: Researchers report that nucleated cell counts were estimated from reference gene primer amplification. Only in-frame clones appear in the TCRdb table, and some are missing; sequencing was by immunoSEQ multiplex PCR. That table is the source of V, J and clone size, and D and trimming were worked out from the DNA. The repertoire holds about 390,000 clones, with approximately 90% as singletons. This entry is derived from a study of blood T cell repertoires in COVID-19. Across the study: Sample material is recorded as cDNA or gDNA derived from T cells, B-cell-depleted T cells, or PBMCs.

The receptor comes from a woman aged 45-60 years who had recovered from COVID-19. The sequenced sample consisted of PBMCs or T cells enriched from blood (not recorded which).

CDR3 sequence (DNA): TGTGCCAGTAGTATGCCGGGACAGCAAACCTATGGCTACACCTTC. Protein product: CASSMPGQQTYGYTF. The chain links TRBV19 to TRBJ1-2, with 7 bases that match TRBD1. CDR3 length equals 15 residues. V trimming: 3 bases; J trimming: 4 bases; junction bases outside the gene matches: 8. Germline V gives CDR1 LNHDA, CDR2 SQIVND (reference sequence).